This T cell receptor beta chain derives from a study of blood T cell repertoires in COVID-19. At the level of the study: From T cells, B-cell-depleted T cells, or PBMCs came the material, which was cDNA or gDNA.

V was shortened by 2 bases and J by 5 bases, with 11 bases between the two germline ends. The CDR3 runs to 14 residues. The germline V gene has CDR1 SGHRS and CDR2 YFSETQ. Data came from immunoSEQ multiplex PCR; TCRdb stores just in-frame clones and leaves some out. The table has a few hundred thousand clones, approximately 89% seen once. Sequences were obtained from peripheral blood. The V call is TRBV5-1, the J call TRBJ2-1; D might be TRBD2 (5 bases). The TCR originated in a woman aged 45-59 years who had recovered from COVID-19. The CDR3 region is CASSLAVHNNEQFF. The CDR3 region has the DNA TGCGCCAGCAGCTTAGCGGTTCATAACAATGAGCAGTTCTTC.